This TCR beta chain came from a study of blood T cell repertoires in COVID-19 (dated by TCRdb to the early 2020s). In the study overall: Samples covering the acute and convalescent phases of COVID-19 were provided by collaborators in the United States, Italy and Spain. Samples came from the ongoing ImmuneRACE study (first 160 participants) plus 1,254 subjects from 6 global collaborators. Nearly every sample came with metadata listing a de-identified subject ID, COVID-19 status, age in years and sex. The repertoires were released in a freely available public database meant as a resource for research on the immune response to SARS-CoV-2. The material from the prospective study consisted of cDNA or gDNA derived from T cells, B-cell-depleted T cells, or PBMCs. Where available, HLA class I and class II types were obtained from metadata supplied by the sample provider rather than from assay-based typing. The dataset comprised deeply sampled blood TCRbeta repertoires from subjects exposed to, actively infected with, or recovered from COVID-19.

TCRbeta CDR3 regions were amplified from genomic DNA by means of the immunoSEQ Assay, a bias-controlled multiplex PCR. Regarding the original processing steps: The number of nucleated cells in each sample was estimated from the amplification of reference gene primers within the assay. To quantify the absolute abundance of each unique TCRbeta CDR3 rearrangement, sequence reads were collapsed and filtered. For each sample, productive Simpson clonality was calculated as the square root of Simpson's diversity index across productive rearrangements. TCRdb limited this immuneACCESS table to in-frame rearrangements with V and J called. A share of clones is missing; checked studies link under half to unresolved V genes, and the rest is unexplained. That table is the source of V, J and clone size, and D and trimming were worked out from the DNA. The sample table contains some 240,000 clones; only one count was recorded for 80% to 85% of them. Around 3.5% of the sample comes from the top ten.

Worth noting for this clone: Its specific antigen is unknown. Qualities for individual bases were not recorded, and no much larger clone is one base off.

What the authors observed across the whole study: The quantity of clinical and demographic metadata differed by source and by participant and was supplied without curation.

At the junction V is shortened by 5 bases and J by 5 bases, with 15 bases in between. CDR1 and CDR2 are drawn from the germline V gene (reference sequence): PRHDT, FYEKMQ. The cysteine opens and the phenylalanine closes a CDR3 of 14 amino acids. Just the 42-base CDR3 DNA is kept, in frame starting at base 1. Participants in the prospective study were aged about 18 to 95 years, lived in 20 to 25 United States geographic areas, and enrolled through a virtual design. To assign participants to cohorts, the prospective study relied on clinical history that participants themselves reported in a screening survey and a study questionnaire. For ImmuneRACE Cohort 3, a participant was defined as recovered based on two consecutive negative NP/OP PCR tests, clearance by a healthcare professional, or resolution of symptoms. In the prospective study, whole blood, serum and a nasopharyngeal or oropharyngeal swab were collected from each participant by mobile phlebotomists. Prospective study participants could optionally give additional blood draws and questionnaires over an approximately 2-month period. Before DNA extraction, blood samples from the prospective study were shipped at room temperature or frozen.

The sequenced sample consisted of PBMCs or T cells enriched from blood (not recorded which). The clonotype was recovered from a man aged 45 to 65 who had recovered from COVID-19. Recombination linked TRBV13 to TRBJ2-5, and perhaps TRBD1 as D gene, on 6 matching bases. The CDR3 reads CASSTLMGAETQYF. The DNA is TGTGCCAGCAGCACCCTGATGGGGGCTGAGACCCAGTACTTC.